This TCR beta chain was documented in a study of cytomegalovirus exposure and HLA in healthy donors (dated by TCRdb to about 2017). Broadly, across the study: According to a later analysis, one platform produced both the 120 validation repertoires and the 700 or so repertoires of the first cohort. The study aimed to test whether cataloging public T cell receptors could reveal signatures of past pathogen exposure. Along with the 666-subject first cohort, a separate validation cohort of over 90 different subjects was used. High-throughput TCR immunosequencing, statistical association of individual TCRs with disease status, and machine learning were combined to predict cytomegalovirus infection status. On the study overall, not on this receptor specifically: Of the cluster scores, roughly 95% were above 0 in a later analysis, which found that TCRs clustered in the first cohort also tended to co-occur in the 120 validation repertoires. In the study, 164 TCR beta chains were listed as associated with cytomegalovirus. While some public TCRs were present in many individuals, most TCR sequences turned up only very rarely across donors. The classifier was reported to diagnose cytomegalovirus status with high specificity and sensitivity in both the original cohort and the validation cohort. The validation cohort had no HLA typing available for a later analysis, so co-occurrence within that cohort was assessed over all 120 or so repertoires. The authors suggested that the approach could potentially be generalized to other disease states and immunological phenotypes. In vitro tests confirmed that a few of the cytomegalovirus-associated TCR beta chains recognize cytomegalovirus antigens.

Donors formed part of the validation cohort, which comprised about 130 subjects and was distinct from the first cohort of 690 or so subjects. The CDR3 contains 14 residues, cysteine and phenylalanine counted. Here the CDR3 DNA is all that survives: 42 bases in frame from base 1. Reading the germline V gene (reference sequence) gives CDR1 MNHEY and CDR2 SMNVEV. Germline trimming: 6 bases from V, 2 bases from J; junction bases outside gene matches: 6. There are many counts of this clone. Its antigen is not yet known. Base qualities are not at hand, and no much larger clone is one base apart. The method behind the library was the immunoSEQ multiplex PCR assay. The original methods were these. A statistical classification framework was built to diagnose cytomegalovirus status from the catalog of TCR beta chain sequences. Not all clones reach the TCRdb copy of this immuneACCESS table, which keeps in-frame sequences only. Checked studies attribute under half of the gap to unresolved V genes and leave the rest unexplained. From that table come the V and J calls and clone size; the DNA was used to work out D and trimming. The sample records 150,000 or so clones, around 81% of which are singletons. The ten largest clones represent approximately 2% of the sample.

This TCR was recovered from a man aged 30 to 39 in good health and CMV-seropositive. The sample taken for sequencing was PBMCs. The V and J genes are TRBV27 and TRBJ2-7, and TRBD1 aligns with 8 junction nucleotides. In nucleotides, the sequence is TGTGCCAGCAGGACGGACAGGGTTACCTACGAGCAGTACTTC. Translated, it gives CASRTDRVTYEQYF.